The 13 T cell receptor beta chains reported below all come from one sample, sequenced in a study of CD8 T cells in Susac syndrome. RNA, at about 0.45 to 1 ug, was reverse transcribed with random hexamers. TCRdb re-called the immunoSEQ multiplex PCR reads with MiXCR, one entry per CDR3 protein. The sample lists 75,000 to 80,000 distinct CDR3 sequences, 94% occurring once. Source material: CD8+ T cells from PBMCs. Receptors originate from a human donor with Susac syndrome.

V usage is TRBV11-2 and J usage is TRBJ2-7, with 8 positions matching TRBD2. In germline, CDR1 is SGHAT, CDR2 FQNNGV. The CDR3 loop spans 16 amino acids. V lost 4 bases and J lost 1; bases outside the gene matches: 9. The CDR3 coding sequence is TGTGCCAGCAGCTACGGACTAGCAGGCGGATCCTACGAGCAGTACTTC. Its translation is CASSYGLAGGSYEQYF.

This sequence joins TRBV29-1 and TRBJ2-7; 7 nucleotides agree with TRBD2. V lost 1 base and J lost 3; bases outside the gene matches: 9. Germline V lookup: CDR1 SQVTM, CDR2 ANQGSEA. The CDR3 has 15 amino acids. CDR3 residues: CSVEGGGFGGYEQYF. CDR3 DNA: TGCAGCGTTGAAGGGGGGGGATTCGGGGGCTACGAGCAGTACTTC.

CDR3 protein: CASIDRMNTEAFF. The CDR3 DNA reads TGTGCCAGCATCGACCGGATGAACACTGAAGCTTTCTTT. V usage is TRBV13 and J usage is TRBJ1-1, with unresolved D. V was clipped by 7 bases and J by 0 bases, with 9 bases between them. Germline V gene data show CDR1 as PRHDT and CDR2 as FYEKMQ (reference sequence). CDR3 length: 13 amino acids.

The chain recombines TRBV25-1 with TRBJ2-7; 7 bases agree with TRBD1. The CDR3 is made up of 14 amino acids. Germline V gives CDR1 MGHDK, CDR2 SYGVNS. V gave up 5 bases and J gave up 0 bases; unmatched junction bases: 4. The chain's CDR3 is CASSSTGSSYEQYF. Written as DNA, the CDR3 is TGTGCCAGCAGTTCGACAGGGAGCTCCTACGAGCAGTACTTC.

This clonotype was seen a single time. This may be a read error: a much more frequent sequence differs by one nucleotide. This sequence joins TRBV11-3 and TRBJ2-3; D not resolved. The germline V gene has CDR1 SGHNT and CDR2 YENEEA. The CDR3 is 12 amino acids. For the CDR3, the DNA is TGTGCCAGCAGCGACCAAACAGATACGCCGTATTTT. Translation: CASSDQTDTPYF.

The V gene is TRBV27, the J gene TRBJ2-1; D is uncertain. The CDR3 totals 15 residues. Looked up from germline, CDR1 is MNHEY and CDR2 is SMNVEV (reference sequence). Trimming took 6 bases from V and 5 from J, leaving 17 bases between them. The chain's CDR3 is CASRVALRFHNEQFF. For the CDR3, the DNA is TGTGCCAGCAGAGTCGCCTTACGGTTCCACAATGAGCAGTTCTTC.

In this sample, this clonotype turned up a few times. At one boundary the junction diverges from the germline segment, which might be a read error. This chain joins TRBV6-5 and TRBJ2-1, with 10 nucleotides matching TRBD2. Germline-derived CDR1 and CDR2 are MNHEY and SVGAGI. This CDR3 is 11 amino acids long. CDR3 bases: TGTGCCAGCAGTTACGGTGGACTAGCGGTCTTC. It translates to CASSYGGLAVF.

The chain carries TRBV29-1 and TRBJ2-1; D is ambiguous. CDR3 size: 12 residues. Trimming left V 7 bases short and J 4 bases short, with 11 bases between. From germline, CDR1 is SQVTM and CDR2 ANQGSEA. The CDR3 region is CSAWPEYNEQFF. The CDR3 DNA is TGCAGCGCTTGGCCAGAATACAATGAGCAGTTCTTC.

The V and J genes are TRBV4-3 and TRBJ2-1; 11 bases line up with TRBD1. Trimming at V came to 3 bases and at J to 8 bases, leaving 6 bases not matched to a gene. The CDR3 runs to 15 residues. CDR1 and CDR2 (germline): LGHNA, YSLEER. CDR3 DNA sequence: TGCGCCAGCAGCCAGGGAGGGACAGGGGGACATGAGCAGTTCTTC. Amino acid sequence: CASSQGGTGGHEQFF.

This clonotype has just one count. The chain links TRBV5-1 to TRBJ2-7; TRBD1 might be the D (6 bases). This CDR3 comprises 15 residues. Looked up from germline, CDR1 is SGHRS and CDR2 is YFSETQ. The V end lost 1 base, the J end lost 0 bases, and 11 bases lay between the germline ends. CDR3 DNA: TGCGCCAGCAGCTTGTGGACAGCCCCCTCCTACGAGCAGTACTTC. Amino acid sequence: CASSLWTAPSYEQYF.

The chain combines TRBV27 with TRBJ2-3; D call uncertain. The germline CDR1 and CDR2 sequences are MNHEY and SMNVEV (reference sequence). This CDR3 region has 11 residues. Between the trimmed V and J ends, which lost 6 bases and 8 bases, there was a span of 9 bases. The CDR3 DNA is TGTGCCAGCAGCTTTTTGGCTACGCAGTATTTT. Its protein product is CASSFLATQYF.

The J gene is TRBJ2-1, the V gene TRBV2, with 8 bases fitting TRBD2. The CDR3 has 13 amino acids. V gave up 10 bases and J gave up 5 bases; unmatched junction bases: 7. The germline CDR1 and CDR2 sequences are SNHLY and FYNNEI. The CDR3 DNA reads TGTGCCATAGTAGCGGGGCACCACAATGAGCAGTTCTTC. Protein: CAIVAGHHNEQFF.

The chain links TRBV7-8 to TRBJ1-1; D is possibly TRBD1 (5 bases). V was cut by 2 bases and J by 4 bases, with 11 bases left in between. CDR3 size: 14 residues. Germline CDR1 reads SGHVS; CDR2 reads FQNEAQ. The CDR3 loop is CASSLRGGSTEAFF. The CDR3 DNA is TGTGCCAGCAGCTTAAGGGGCGGGTCCACTGAAGCTTTCTTT. Full variable domain (remainder filled in from reference TRBV7-8 and TRBJ1-1): GAGVSQSPRYKVAKRGQDVALRCDPISGHVSLFWYQQALGQGPEFLTYFQNEAQLDKSGLPSDRFFAERPEGSVSTLKIQRTQQEDSAVYLCASSLRGGSTEAFFGQGTRLTVV.